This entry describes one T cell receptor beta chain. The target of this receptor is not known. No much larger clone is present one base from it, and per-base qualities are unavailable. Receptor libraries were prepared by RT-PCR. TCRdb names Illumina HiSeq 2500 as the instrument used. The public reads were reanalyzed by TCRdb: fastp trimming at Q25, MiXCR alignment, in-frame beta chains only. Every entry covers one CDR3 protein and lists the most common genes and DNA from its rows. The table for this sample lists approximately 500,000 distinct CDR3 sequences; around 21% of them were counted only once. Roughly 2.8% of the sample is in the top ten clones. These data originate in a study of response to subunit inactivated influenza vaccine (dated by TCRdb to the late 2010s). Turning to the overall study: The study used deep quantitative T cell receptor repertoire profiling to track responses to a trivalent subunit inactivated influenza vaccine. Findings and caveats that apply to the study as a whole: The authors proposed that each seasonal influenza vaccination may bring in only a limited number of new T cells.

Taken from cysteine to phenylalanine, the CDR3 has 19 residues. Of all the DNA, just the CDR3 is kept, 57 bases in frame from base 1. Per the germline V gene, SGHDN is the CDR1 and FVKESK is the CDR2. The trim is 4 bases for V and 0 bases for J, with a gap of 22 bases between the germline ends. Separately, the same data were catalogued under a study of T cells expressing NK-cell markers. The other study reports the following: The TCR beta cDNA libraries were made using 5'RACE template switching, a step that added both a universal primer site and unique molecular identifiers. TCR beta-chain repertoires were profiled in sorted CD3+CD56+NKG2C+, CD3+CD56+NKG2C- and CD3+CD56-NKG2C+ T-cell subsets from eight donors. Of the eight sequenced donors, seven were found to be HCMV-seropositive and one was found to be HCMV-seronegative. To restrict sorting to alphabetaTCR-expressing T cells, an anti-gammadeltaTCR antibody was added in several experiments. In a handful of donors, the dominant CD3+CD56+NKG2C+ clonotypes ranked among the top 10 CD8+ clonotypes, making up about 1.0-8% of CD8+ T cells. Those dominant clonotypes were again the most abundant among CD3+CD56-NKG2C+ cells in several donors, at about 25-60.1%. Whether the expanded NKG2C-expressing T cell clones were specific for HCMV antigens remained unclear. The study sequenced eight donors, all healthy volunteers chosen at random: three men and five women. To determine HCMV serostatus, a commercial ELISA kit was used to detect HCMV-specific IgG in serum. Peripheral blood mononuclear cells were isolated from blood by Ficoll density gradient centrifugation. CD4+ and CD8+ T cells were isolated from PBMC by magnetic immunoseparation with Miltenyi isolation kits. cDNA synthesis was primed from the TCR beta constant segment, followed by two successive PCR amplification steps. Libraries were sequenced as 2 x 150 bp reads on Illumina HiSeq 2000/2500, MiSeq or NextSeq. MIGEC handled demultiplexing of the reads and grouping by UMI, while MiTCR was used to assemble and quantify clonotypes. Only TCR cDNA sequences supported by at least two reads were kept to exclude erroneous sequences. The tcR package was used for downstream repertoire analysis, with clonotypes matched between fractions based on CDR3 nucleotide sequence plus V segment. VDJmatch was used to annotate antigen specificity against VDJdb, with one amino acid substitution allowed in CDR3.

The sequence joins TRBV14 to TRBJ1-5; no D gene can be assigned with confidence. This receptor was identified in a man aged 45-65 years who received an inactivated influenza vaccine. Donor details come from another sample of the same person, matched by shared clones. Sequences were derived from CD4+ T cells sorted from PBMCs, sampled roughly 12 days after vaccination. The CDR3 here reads CASSPPEATVEDSNQPQHF. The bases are TGTGCCAGCAGCCCCCCCGAGGCGACGGTTGAGGATAGCAATCAGCCCCAGCATTTT.